A selection of T cell receptor beta chains follows, all from one sample in a study of human thymus T cells. Clones were sequenced by immunoSEQ multiplex PCR, and TCRdb holds only the in-frame ones, with some missing. The table lists about 43,000 clones, around 95% of them singletons. The sequenced material came from blood. The receptors shown here come from a girl younger than two with a congenital heart defect but otherwise immunologically healthy. The CDR3 runs from the conserved cysteine through the conserved F or W. D genes are given only for firm matches. Clone size is given for some rows only: seen once, a few or many times, or a class if the clone is expanded.

d_call	v_call	cdr3_length	clone_size	j_call	cdr3_aa	cdr3_nt
TRBD2	TRBV19	13	-	TRBJ2-7	CASSIPAGNEQYF	TGTGCCAGTAGTATTCCAGCGGGAAACGAGCAGTACTTC
-	TRBV30	11	-	TRBJ1-1	CAWTRWTEAFF	TGTGCCTGGACGCGGTGGACTGAAGCTTTCTTT
-	TRBV15	15	-	TRBJ2-5	CATSRESTGLETQYF	TGTGCCACCAGCAGAGAGAGTACAGGGTTGGAGACCCAGTACTTC
TRBD1	TRBV15	13	-	TRBJ2-1	CATSRGGTAGQFF	TGTGCCACCAGCAGAGGAGGGACAGCCGGACAGTTCTTC
-	TRBV19	15	-	TRBJ1-1	CASSLGTRTNTEAFF	TGTGCCAGTAGTTTAGGGACGCGAACGAACACTGAAGCTTTCTTT
-	TRBV4-2	18	once	TRBJ1-4	CASSQGASRESANEKLFF	TGTGCCAGCAGCCAAGGGGCCTCCAGGGAATCTGCTAATGAAAAACTGTTTTTT
-	TRBV7-2	13	-	TRBJ1-2	CASSSQGFSGYTF	TGTGCCAGCAGCTCACAGGGTTTTAGTGGCTACACCTTC
TRBD2	TRBV6-5	14	-	TRBJ2-5	CASSYNSGAGAQYF	TGTGCCAGCAGTTACAACAGCGGAGCGGGGGCCCAGTACTTC
-	TRBV2	14	-	TRBJ2-7	CASSGYLRSYEQYF	TGTGCCAGCAGTGGCTACCTACGAAGCTACGAGCAATACTTC
-	TRBV20-1	9	-	TRBJ2-1	CSAGLNQFF	TGCAGTGCTGGACTAAACCAGTTCTTC
-	TRBV10-1	13	-	TRBJ1-1	CASSEGARPEAFF	TGCGCCAGCAGTGAGGGGGCTCGCCCTGAAGCTTTCTTT
-	TRBV7-9	16	once	TRBJ1-3	CASSWRTGDSGNTIYF	TGTGCCAGCAGCTGGCGAACAGGTGACTCTGGAAACACCATATATTTT
TRBD2	TRBV2	15	once	TRBJ2-4	CASGTSGGGKNIQYF	TGTGCCAGCGGTACTAGCGGGGGTGGCAAAAACATTCAGTACTTC
-	TRBV6-4	17	-	TRBJ2-1	CASSGVTGGGPYNEQFF	TGTGCCAGCAGTGGGGTAACTGGCGGGGGCCCCTACAATGAGCAGTTCTTC
-	TRBV7-9	14	-	TRBJ2-7	CASTRGVGSYEQYF	TGTGCCAGCACCAGAGGGGTAGGATCCTACGAGCAGTACTTC
TRBD1	TRBV5-5	14	-	TRBJ1-4	CASSPQGVREKLFF	TGTGCCAGCAGCCCCCAGGGGGTGAGGGAAAAACTGTTTTTT
TRBD1	TRBV6-5	15	once	TRBJ1-5	CASRATGPSNQPQHF	TGTGCCAGCAGGGCGACAGGGCCGAGCAATCAGCCCCAGCATTTT
-	TRBV14	16	-	TRBJ2-1	CASSQGLPNEGNEQFF	TGTGCCAGCAGCCAAGGACTTCCAAACGAGGGGAATGAGCAGTTCTTC
-	TRBV6-1	15	-	TRBJ2-1	CASSEAGTIYNEQFF	TGTGCCAGCAGTGAAGCTGGGACCATCTACAATGAGCAGTTCTTC
-	TRBV9	15	-	TRBJ2-7	CASSVGTQGSYEQYF	TGTGCCAGCAGCGTAGGAACCCAGGGTTCCTACGAGCAGTACTTC
TRBD2	TRBV5-4	15	-	TRBJ2-3	CASSLGLAGGDTQYF	TGTGCCAGCAGCTTGGGACTAGCGGGAGGAGATACGCAGTATTTT
TRBD2	TRBV4-2	14	-	TRBJ2-7	CASSLGTSGSEQYF	TGTGCCAGCAGCCTAGGGACTAGTGGCTCCGAGCAGTACTTC
-	TRBV4-1	17	once	TRBJ2-4	CASSQDLGNGAKNIQYF	TGCGCCAGCAGCCAAGATCTGGGGAATGGAGCCAAAAACATTCAGTACTTC
-	TRBV27	12	once	TRBJ2-7	CASSFLGYEQYF	TGTGCCAGCAGTTTTCTTGGTTACGAGCAGTACTTC
TRBD2	TRBV10-3	16	-	TRBJ2-5	CAISDLQAGVFETQYF	TGTGCCATCAGTGACTTGCAAGCGGGAGTGTTCGAGACCCAGTACTTC
TRBD2	TRBV9	14	-	TRBJ2-1	CASSVSGRNNEQFF	TGTGCCAGCAGCGTCAGCGGGAGGAACAATGAGCAGTTCTTC
-	TRBV25-1	14	-	TRBJ2-3	CASSEEGSTDTQYF	TGTGCCAGCAGTGAGGAGGGCAGCACAGATACGCAGTATTTT
-	TRBV4-1	16	-	TRBJ1-3	CASSPSGRGAGNTIYF	TGCGCCAGCAGCCCCTCGGGGCGGGGAGCTGGAAACACCATATATTTT
TRBD2	TRBV2	24	-	TRBJ2-6	CASSSPGLKPGLAGWSAGANVLTF	TGTGCCAGCAGTAGCCCCGGCCTAAAACCGGGACTAGCGGGATGGTCTGCTGGGGCCAACGTCCTGACTTTC
-	TRBV5-1	18	once	TRBJ2-1	CASSLASYRGPTDNEQFF	TGCGCCAGCAGCTTGGCGTCGTACCGGGGGCCTACGGACAATGAGCAGTTCTTC
TRBD1	TRBV5-1	14	-	TRBJ2-7	CASSPGQVSYEQYF	TGCGCCAGCAGCCCGGGACAGGTCTCCTACGAGCAGTACTTC
TRBD1	TRBV11-3	17	-	TRBJ2-7	CASSLENAGTAICEQYF	TGTGCCAGCAGCTTAGAGAACGCCGGGACAGCCATTTGCGAGCAGTACTTC
-	TRBV7-9	14	-	TRBJ1-2	CASSLSAGIYGYTF	TGTGCCAGCAGCTTGTCGGCGGGGATCTATGGCTACACCTTC
-	TRBV5-6	14	-	TRBJ2-2	CASSTGFLTGELFF	TGTGCCAGCAGCACCGGGTTTCTCACCGGGGAGCTGTTTTTT
TRBD1	TRBV5-1	14	-	TRBJ1-5	CASSPGQGYQPQHF	TGCGCCAGCAGCCCGGGACAGGGATATCAGCCCCAGCATTTT
TRBD2	TRBV29-1	13	-	TRBJ2-5	CSVGLAPGGTQYF	TGCAGCGTGGGACTAGCCCCTGGGGGGACCCAGTACTTC
-	TRBV21-1	15	-	TRBJ2-1	CASSTGDRVTNEQFF	TGTGCCAGCAGCACCGGGGACAGGGTTACCAATGAGCAGTTCTTC
-	TRBV2	14	-	TRBJ2-5	CASRAGGYQETQYF	TGTGCCAGCAGGGCTGGGGGGTACCAAGAGACCCAGTACTTC
-	TRBV9	13	-	TRBJ1-1	CASSVARYTEAFF	TGTGCCAGCAGCGTAGCTAGGTACACTGAAGCTTTCTTT
-	TRBV6-5	13	-	TRBJ1-2	CASSYGGNYGYTF	TGTGCCAGCAGTTACGGGGGGAACTATGGCTACACCTTC
-	TRBV4-1	15	-	TRBJ2-2	CASSQVALNTGELFF	TGCGCCAGCAGCCAAGTAGCCCTAAACACCGGGGAGCTGTTTTTT
TRBD1	TRBV11-2	18	-	TRBJ1-2	CASSFPPGHRGRNYGYTF	TGTGCCAGCAGCTTCCCCCCTGGCCACAGGGGGCGCAACTATGGCTACACCTTC
TRBD2	TRBV7-2	16	-	TRBJ2-5	CASSSAGLAGVGTQYF	TGTGCCAGCAGCTCCGCGGGACTAGCGGGAGTAGGGACCCAGTACTTC
TRBD2	TRBV10-3	16	-	TRBJ2-7	CAISKNSGRGNDEQYF	TGTGCCATCAGTAAAAATAGCGGGAGGGGGAATGACGAGCAGTACTTC
TRBD1	TRBV25-1	13	-	TRBJ1-3	CASSGTGRNTIYF	TGTGCCAGCAGCGGGACAGGGAGAAACACCATATATTTT
-	TRBV23-1	14	-	TRBJ2-7	CARRSGTHSYEQYF	TGCGCCAGACGGAGCGGGACACATTCCTACGAGCAGTACTTC
-	TRBV27	12	-	TRBJ2-7	CASLLAGYEQYF	TGTGCCAGCCTACTAGCTGGTTACGAGCAGTACTTC
TRBD1	TRBV6-5	13	-	TRBJ2-4	CASSTGVGYIQYF	TGTGCCAGCAGCACAGGGGTGGGGTACATTCAGTACTTC
-	TRBV27	15	-	TRBJ2-7	CASSPVPEFLYEQYF	TGTGCCAGCAGTCCGGTTCCCGAGTTTTTATACGAGCAGTACTTC
-	TRBV2	12	-	TRBJ2-1	CASSGGWREQFF	TGTGCCAGCAGTGGGGGGTGGCGGGAGCAGTTCTTC
TRBD2	TRBV4-3	19	-	TRBJ2-1	CASSQGGFPGLASYNEQFF	TGCGCCAGCAGCCAAGGAGGATTTCCGGGACTAGCATCCTACAATGAGCAGTTCTTC
-	TRBV6-1	13	-	TRBJ1-5	CASSGRVEQPQHF	TGTGCCAGCAGTGGTCGGGTCGAGCAGCCCCAGCATTTT
-	TRBV10-3	14	once	TRBJ2-3	CAISPGRDTDTQYF	TGTGCCATCAGCCCTGGAAGGGACACAGATACGCAGTATTTT
-	TRBV28	17	-	TRBJ2-6	CASSWGGTSSGANVLTF	TGTGCCAGCAGTTGGGGCGGGACCAGCTCTGGGGCCAACGTCCTGACTTTC
-	TRBV11-3	15	-	TRBJ1-1	CASSLEDKRDTEAFF	TGTGCCAGCAGCTTAGAAGACAAACGGGACACTGAAGCTTTCTTT
-	TRBV6-1	15	-	TRBJ1-4	CASSGAGGGNEKLFF	TGTGCCAGCAGTGGGGCCGGAGGGGGGAATGAAAAACTGTTTTTT
TRBD1	TRBV5-1	12	-	TRBJ2-1	CASRQGANEQFF	TGCGCCAGCAGGCAGGGGGCGAATGAGCAGTTCTTC